This TCR beta chain was sequenced for a study of Tregs in tolerant kidney transplant recipients. The assay was immunoSEQ multiplex PCR, and TCRdb's table has in-frame clones only and misses some. The sample contains tens of thousands of clones, roughly nine tenths of which appear only once. Trimming removed 5 bases from V and 0 bases from J; junction bases left unmatched: 8. This CDR3 is built from 17 residues. CDR1 is PRHDT and CDR2 is FYEKMQ in the germline V gene (reference sequence). Related graft donors supplied nonmyeloablative bone marrow transplants, and mixed chimerism was transient. Thawed PBMCs were FACS-sorted into unstimulated CD4+CD25+CD127- regulatory T cells, CD4+CD25- non-regulatory cells, CD4 and CD8 cells.

The clonotype originates from a human patient who received a combined kidney and bone marrow transplant. These T cells may partly come from the graft donor. The genes are TRBV13 and TRBJ1-2; TRBD1 agrees at 11 bases. The sample here was CD4+ T cells from blood (PBMCs), taken 24 months after the transplant. The chain's CDR3 is CASSPGTGGLSNYGYTF. The CDR3 nucleotides are TGTGCCAGCAGCCCAGGGACAGGGGGTCTCTCTAACTATGGCTACACCTTC.